This T cell receptor (beta chain) was found in a study of cytomegalovirus exposure and HLA in healthy donors. Study-wide background: About 82 million unique TCRs from HLA-typed donors were held in an early release of data. Study-wide results and caveats: A further, later analysis showed that HLA-associated TCR beta chains (compared with equally common others) were more clonally expanded. Reportedly, diagnosis of cytomegalovirus status by the classifier showed high specificity and sensitivity.

CDR3 length: 14 amino acids. Trimming left V 1 base short and J 4 bases short, with 10 bases between. The germline gives CDR1 SGHTA, CDR2 FQGNSA. A multiplex PCR was run with 60 Vbeta primers and 13 Jbeta primers. Method: immunoSEQ multiplex PCR; TCRdb's copy keeps in-frame clones and lacks some. Recorded for this sample: tens of thousands of clones. With respect to this clone: Antigen unknown.

This clonotype was sampled from a young woman in good health and CMV-seronegative. The genes are TRBV7-2 and TRBJ2-5; a possible D gene is TRBD2 (6 bases). The source material was PBMCs. The CDR3 reads CASSLDSGGETQYF. The CDR3 nucleotides read TGTGCCAGCAGCTTAGATTCCGGGGGAGAGACCCAGTACTTC.